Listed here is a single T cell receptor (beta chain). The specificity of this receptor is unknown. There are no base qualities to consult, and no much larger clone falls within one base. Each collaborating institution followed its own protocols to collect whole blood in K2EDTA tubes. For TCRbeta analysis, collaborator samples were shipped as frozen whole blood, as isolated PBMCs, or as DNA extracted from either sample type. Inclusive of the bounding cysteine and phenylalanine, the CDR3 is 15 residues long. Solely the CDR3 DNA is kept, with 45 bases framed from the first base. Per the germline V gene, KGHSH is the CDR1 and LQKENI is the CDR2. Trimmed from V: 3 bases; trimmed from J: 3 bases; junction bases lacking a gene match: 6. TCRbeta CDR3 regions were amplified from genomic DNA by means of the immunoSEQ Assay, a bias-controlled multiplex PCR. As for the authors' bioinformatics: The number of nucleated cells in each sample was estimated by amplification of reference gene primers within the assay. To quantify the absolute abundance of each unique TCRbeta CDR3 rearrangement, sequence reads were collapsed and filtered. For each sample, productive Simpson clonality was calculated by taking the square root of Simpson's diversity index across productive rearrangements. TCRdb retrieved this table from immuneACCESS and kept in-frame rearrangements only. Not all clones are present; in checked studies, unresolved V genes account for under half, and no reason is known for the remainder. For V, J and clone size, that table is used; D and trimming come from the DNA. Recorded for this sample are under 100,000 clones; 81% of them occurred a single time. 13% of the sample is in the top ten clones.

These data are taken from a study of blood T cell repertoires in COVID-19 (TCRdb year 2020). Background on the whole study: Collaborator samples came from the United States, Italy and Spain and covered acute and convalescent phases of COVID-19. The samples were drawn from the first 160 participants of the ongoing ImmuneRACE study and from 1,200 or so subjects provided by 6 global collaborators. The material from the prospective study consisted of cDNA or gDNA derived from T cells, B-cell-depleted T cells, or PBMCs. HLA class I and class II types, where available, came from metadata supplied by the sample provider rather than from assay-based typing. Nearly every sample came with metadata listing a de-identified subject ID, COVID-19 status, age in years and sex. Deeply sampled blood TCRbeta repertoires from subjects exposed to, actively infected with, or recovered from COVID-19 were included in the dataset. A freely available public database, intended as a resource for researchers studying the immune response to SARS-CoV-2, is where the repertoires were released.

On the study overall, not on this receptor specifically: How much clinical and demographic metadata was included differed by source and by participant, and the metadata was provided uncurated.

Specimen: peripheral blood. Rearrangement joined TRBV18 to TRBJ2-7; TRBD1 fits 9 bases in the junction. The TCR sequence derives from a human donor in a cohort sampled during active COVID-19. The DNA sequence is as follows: TGTGCCAGCTCACCTCCGGGACAGGGACTCTACGAGCAGTACTTC. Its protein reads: CASSPPGQGLYEQYF.